The source of this TCR beta chain is a study of CD8+ T cells in alopecia areata (dated by TCRdb to 2017 to 2018). Turning to the overall study: In both human patients and the C3H/HeJ mouse model, the study applied high-throughput TCRbeta sequencing to look at T cell clonal expansion in alopecia areata. On the human side, TCRbeta sequencing was run on scalp tissue and on sorted CD4+ and CD8+ peripheral blood T cells from healthy controls and from alopecia areata patients with either patchy or totalis/universalis disease. Clonality in the scalp was compared among normal scalp (n=4), patchy alopecia areata scalp (n=8), and alopecia totalis/universalis scalp (n=8). RNA was obtained with the PAXgene miRNA kit for fixed scalp, the miRNeasy kit for PBMCs, and the RNeasy kit for mouse skin. Amplification of TCRbeta CDR3 regions was done by immunoSEQ multiplex PCR using 35 Vbeta forward primers and 13 Jbeta reverse primers.

As to this clone: Its cognate antigen has yet to be identified. Base quality data are lacking; no much larger clone is found one base away.

The investigation overall reported the following: Scalp TCR repertoire analysis is complicated because resident alphabeta T cells in normal human skin are also sequenced, whereas mouse skin is dominated by gammadelta T cells. Lesional scalp, especially in alopecia totalis/universalis, showed higher clonality and more expanded CD8+ clones than normal scalp, suggesting antigenic drive. Compared with mice, TCR sequences shared between patients were less clear, possibly partly because of HLA diversity across the patient population.

The receptor library was made with the immunoSEQ multiplex PCR assay. For TCR sequencing, RNA was extracted from every sample and reverse transcribed into cDNA to serve as template. SuperScript III was used for first-strand cDNA synthesis, primed with a 2:1 mix of oligo-dT and random hexamers. A synthetic immune receptor repertoire was used to measure amplification bias, and any remaining bias was corrected computationally. As for the original processing: Raw reads were preprocessed to remove errors, and CDR3 was defined by IMGT conventions from the conserved cysteine to phenylalanine. Clonality was computed by normalizing Shannon entropy by log2 of the number of productive unique TCRs and subtracting the result from 1. Whether scalp clones were CD4 or CD8 was inferred by matching scalp TCRbeta sequences against CD4 and CD8 repertoires sorted from blood. What TCRdb holds here is the immuneACCESS table cut down to in-frame rearrangements. Part of the clones is not present; checked against another copy, under half of the missing clones reflect an unresolved V gene, and the others are unexplained. V, J and clone size reflect that table, while D and trimming were determined from the DNA. The sample table shows roughly 200,000 clones, and 45% to 70% are seen once. Of the sample, roughly 5.3% falls within the top ten clones.

PBMCs were separated by density centrifugation and stained for CD3, CD4 and CD8, after which CD4+ and CD8+ T cells were sorted on a FACSAria. Unaffected controls provided scalp biopsies and blood samples. Trimming costs V 3 bases and J 4 bases, and their ends lie 13 bases apart. Including the terminal cysteine and phenylalanine, the CDR3 comprises 14 residues. The read is trimmed to its CDR3 DNA, 42 bases read in frame from base 1. As encoded in the germline V gene, CDR1 is SGHDT while CDR2 is YYEEEE. The sequence joins TRBV5-6 to TRBJ2-5; TRBD2 could be the D gene, as 6 bases match. The sample consisted of CD8+ T cells sorted from blood. The receptor's source is a human donor in good health. CDR3 protein: CASSSPLEGETQYF. The bases read TGTGCCAGCAGCTCTCCTTTGGAGGGAGAGACCCAGTACTTC.